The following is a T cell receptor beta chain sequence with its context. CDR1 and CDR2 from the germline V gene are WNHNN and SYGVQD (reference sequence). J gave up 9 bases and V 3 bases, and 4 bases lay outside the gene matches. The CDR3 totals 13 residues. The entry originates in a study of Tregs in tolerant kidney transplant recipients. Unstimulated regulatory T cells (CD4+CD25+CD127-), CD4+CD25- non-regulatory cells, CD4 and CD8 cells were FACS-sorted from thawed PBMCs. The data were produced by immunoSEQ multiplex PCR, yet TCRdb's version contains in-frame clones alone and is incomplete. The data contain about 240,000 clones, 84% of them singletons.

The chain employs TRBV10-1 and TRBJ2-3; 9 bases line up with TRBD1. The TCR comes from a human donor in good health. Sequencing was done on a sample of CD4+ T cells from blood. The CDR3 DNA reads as TGCGCCAGCAGTGACCGCGACAGGGGGACGCAGTATTTT. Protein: CASSDRDRGTQYF.